These 5 T cell receptor beta chains originate from one sample sequenced in a study of T cells in localized non-small cell lung cancer. Sequencing used immunoSEQ multiplex PCR; TCRdb keeps in-frame clones, though not all of them. The sample records 35,000 to 40,000 clones, over 75% being singletons. Sequenced material: peripheral blood, taken before any cancer treatment. These receptors all come from an older male donor with stage III squamous cell lung carcinoma.

The chain links TRBV9 to TRBJ2-3; D gene ambiguous. Trimming took 0 bases from V and 4 from J, leaving 9 bases between them. Germline CDR1 and CDR2: SGDLS and YYNGEE. The CDR3 is 14 amino acids. CDR3 sequence reads: CASSVEWTPDTQYF. In DNA, the CDR3 is TGTGCCAGCAGCGTAGAATGGACCCCAGATACGCAGTATTTT. The full variable domain, its missing parts supplied by reference TRBV9 and TRBJ2-3, is DSGVTQTPKHLITATGQRVTLRCSPRSGDLSVYWYQQSLDQGLQFLIQYYNGEERAKGNILERFSAQQFPDLHSELNLSSLELGDSALYFCASSVEWTPDTQYFGPGTRLTVL.

This chain links TRBV10-1 with TRBJ2-3; D unclear. The CDR3 totals 13 residues. V was shortened by 0 bases and J by 5 bases, with 6 bases between the two germline ends. The germline gives CDR1 WNHNN, CDR2 SYGVQD (reference sequence). The CDR3 loop reads CASSESLRDTQYF. The CDR3 DNA reads as TGCGCCAGCAGTGAGTCGCTTCGAGATACGCAGTATTTT.

The chain has TRBV6-5 and TRBJ1-2; D is perhaps TRBD1 (6 bases). V was shortened by 5 bases and J by 5 bases, with 15 bases between the two germline ends. There are 14 residues in the CDR3. Germline lookup yields CDR1 MNHEY and CDR2 SVGAGI. CDR3 sequence: CASSQGGLPYGYTF. The CDR3, as DNA: TGTGCCAGCAGTCAAGGGGGGCTTCCATATGGCTACACCTTC.

The V gene is TRBV7-9, the J gene TRBJ1-4; no reliable D call. CDR1 is SEHNR, CDR2 FQNEAQ, per germline (reference sequence). V lost 3 bases and J lost 0, with 11 bases in between. The CDR3 sequence is 16 residues long. In DNA form, the CDR3 reads TGTGCCAGCAGCTTCACCGAGGAGGCAACTAATGAAAAACTGTTTTTT. Encoded protein: CASSFTEEATNEKLFF.

V usage is TRBV2 and J usage is TRBJ2-7; 8 nucleotides align to TRBD1. The CDR3 is 13 residues long. The J segment lost 1 base and the V segment lost 8 bases, leaving 4 bases of the junction unmatched. Germline CDR1 reads SNHLY; CDR2 reads FYNNEI. The CDR3 nucleotides are TGTGCCAGCGGCCGACAGGGGTCCTACGAGCAGTACTTC. Its protein product is CASGRQGSYEQYF.